This passage covers 5 T cell receptor beta chains from one sample sequenced in a study of T cells expressing NK-cell markers (dated by TCRdb to 2019 to 2021). The library relied on 5' RACE. The sequencing machine was an Illumina HiSeq 2000. Following reprocessing of the reads by TCRdb, the data hold one row per CDR3 protein sequence and no DNA is available. This sample's table carries some 150,000 distinct CDR3 sequences. The ten biggest clones cover around 12% of the sample. Sequencing was performed on blood T cells: a sorted CD56 or NKG2C T cell subset, CD4+ or CD8+ T cells, or bulk PBMC T cells (not recorded which). Source of these receptors: a man younger than 35 in good health. Donor details come from another sample of the same person, matched by shared clones.

The chain joins TRBV12-3 or TRBV12-4 to TRBJ1-5; there is no DNA to check the TCRdb D call of TRBD1. This CDR3 has 16 amino acids. CDR3 region: CASSEGRDTLLEPQHF.

The rearrangement joins TRBV19 to TRBJ2-5. CDR3 length: 13 amino acids. Germline lookup yields CDR1 LNHDA and CDR2 SQIVND (reference sequence). CDR3 residues: CASSIAVEETQYF.

The chain joins TRBV6-1 to TRBJ1-1. This CDR3 has 13 residues. Germline CDR1 is MNHNS and CDR2 is SASEGT. The CDR3 here is CASSVLSGTEAFF.

CDR3 sequence: CASSLAGGRTEAFF. The chain has TRBV5-6 and TRBJ1-1; with no DNA, the TCRdb D assignment of TRBD1 cannot be verified. CDR3 length: 14 amino acids. Germline V gene lookup returns CDR1 SGHDT and CDR2 YYEEEE.

This rearrangement joins TRBV5-6 to TRBJ2-1; absent DNA, TCRdb's TRBD2 call cannot be checked. The V gene's germline CDR1 is SGHDT and CDR2 YYEEEE. The CDR3 length is 15 residues. This CDR3 is CASSLWGLGGNEQFF.